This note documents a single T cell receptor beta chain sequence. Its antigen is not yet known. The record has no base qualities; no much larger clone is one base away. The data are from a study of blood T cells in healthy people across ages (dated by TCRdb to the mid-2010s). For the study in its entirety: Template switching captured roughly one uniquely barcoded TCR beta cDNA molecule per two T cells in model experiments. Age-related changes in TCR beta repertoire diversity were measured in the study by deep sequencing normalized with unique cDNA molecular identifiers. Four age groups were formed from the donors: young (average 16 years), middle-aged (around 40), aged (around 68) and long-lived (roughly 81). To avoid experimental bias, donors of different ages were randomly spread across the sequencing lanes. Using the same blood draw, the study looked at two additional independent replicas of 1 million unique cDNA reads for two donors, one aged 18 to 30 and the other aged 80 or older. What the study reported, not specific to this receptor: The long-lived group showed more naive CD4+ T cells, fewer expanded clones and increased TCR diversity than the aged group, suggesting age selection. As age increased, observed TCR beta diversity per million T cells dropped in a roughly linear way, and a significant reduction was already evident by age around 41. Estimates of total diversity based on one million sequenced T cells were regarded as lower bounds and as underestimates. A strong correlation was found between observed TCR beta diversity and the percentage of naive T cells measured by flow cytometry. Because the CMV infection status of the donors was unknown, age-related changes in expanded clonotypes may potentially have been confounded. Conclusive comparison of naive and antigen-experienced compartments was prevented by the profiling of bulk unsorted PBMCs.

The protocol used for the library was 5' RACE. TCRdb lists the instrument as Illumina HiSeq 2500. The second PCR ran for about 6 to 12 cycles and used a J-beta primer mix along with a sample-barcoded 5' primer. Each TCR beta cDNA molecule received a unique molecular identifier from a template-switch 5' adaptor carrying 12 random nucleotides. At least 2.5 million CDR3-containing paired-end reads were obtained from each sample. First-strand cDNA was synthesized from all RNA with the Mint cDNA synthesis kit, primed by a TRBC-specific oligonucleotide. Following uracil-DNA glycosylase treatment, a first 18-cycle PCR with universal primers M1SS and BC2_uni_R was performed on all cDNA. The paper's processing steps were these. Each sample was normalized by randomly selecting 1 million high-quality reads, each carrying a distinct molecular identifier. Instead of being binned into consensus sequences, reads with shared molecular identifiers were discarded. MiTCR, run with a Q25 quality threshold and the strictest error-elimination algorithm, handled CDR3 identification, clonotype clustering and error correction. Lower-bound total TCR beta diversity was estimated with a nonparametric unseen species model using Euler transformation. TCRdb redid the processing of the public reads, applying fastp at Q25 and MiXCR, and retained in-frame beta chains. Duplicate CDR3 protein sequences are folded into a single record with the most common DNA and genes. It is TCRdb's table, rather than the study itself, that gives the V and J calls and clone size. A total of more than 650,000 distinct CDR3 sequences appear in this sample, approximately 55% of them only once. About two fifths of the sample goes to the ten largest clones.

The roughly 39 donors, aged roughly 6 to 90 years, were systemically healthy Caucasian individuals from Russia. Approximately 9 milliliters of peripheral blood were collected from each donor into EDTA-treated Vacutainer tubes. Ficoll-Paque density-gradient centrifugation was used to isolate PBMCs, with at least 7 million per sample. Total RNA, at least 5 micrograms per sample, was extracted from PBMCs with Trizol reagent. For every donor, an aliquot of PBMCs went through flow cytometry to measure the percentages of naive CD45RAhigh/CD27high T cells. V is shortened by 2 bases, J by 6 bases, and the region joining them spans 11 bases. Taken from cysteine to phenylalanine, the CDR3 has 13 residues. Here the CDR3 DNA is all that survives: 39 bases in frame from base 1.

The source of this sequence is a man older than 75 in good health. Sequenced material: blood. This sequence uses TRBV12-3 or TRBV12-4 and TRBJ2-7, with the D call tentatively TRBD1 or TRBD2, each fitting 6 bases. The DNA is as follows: TGTGCCAGCAGTTTACGCAGGGGAGGCGAGCAGTACTTC. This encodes CASSLRRGGEQYF.